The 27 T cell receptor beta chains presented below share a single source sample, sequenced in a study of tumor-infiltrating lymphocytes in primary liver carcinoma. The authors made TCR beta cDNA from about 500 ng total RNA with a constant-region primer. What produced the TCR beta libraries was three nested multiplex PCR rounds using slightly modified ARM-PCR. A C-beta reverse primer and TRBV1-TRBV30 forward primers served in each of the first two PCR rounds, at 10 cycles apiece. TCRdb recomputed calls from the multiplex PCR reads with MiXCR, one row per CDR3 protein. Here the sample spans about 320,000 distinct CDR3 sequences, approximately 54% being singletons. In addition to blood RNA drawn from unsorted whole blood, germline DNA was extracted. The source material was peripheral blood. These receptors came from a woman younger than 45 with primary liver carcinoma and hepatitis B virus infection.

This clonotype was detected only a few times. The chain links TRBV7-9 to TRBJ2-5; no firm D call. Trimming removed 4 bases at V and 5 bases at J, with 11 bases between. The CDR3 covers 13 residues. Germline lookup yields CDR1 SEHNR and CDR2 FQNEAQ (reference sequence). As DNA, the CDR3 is TGTGCCAGCAGCTCCCCCAGTAGGGAGACCCAGTACTTC. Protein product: CASSSPSRETQYF.

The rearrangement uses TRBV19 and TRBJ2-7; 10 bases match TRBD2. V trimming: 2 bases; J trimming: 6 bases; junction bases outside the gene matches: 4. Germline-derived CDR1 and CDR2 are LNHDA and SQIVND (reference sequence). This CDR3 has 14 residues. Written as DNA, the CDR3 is TGTGCCAGTAGTATAACTAGCGGGATTGGCGAGCAGTACTTC. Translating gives CASSITSGIGEQYF.

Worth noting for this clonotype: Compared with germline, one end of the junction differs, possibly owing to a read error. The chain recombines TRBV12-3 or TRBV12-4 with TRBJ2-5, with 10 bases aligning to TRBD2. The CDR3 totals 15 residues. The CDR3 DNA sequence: TGTACCAGCAGTTTCCGAGCGGGAGGGGATGAGACCCAGTACTTC. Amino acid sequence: CTSSFRAGGDETQYF.

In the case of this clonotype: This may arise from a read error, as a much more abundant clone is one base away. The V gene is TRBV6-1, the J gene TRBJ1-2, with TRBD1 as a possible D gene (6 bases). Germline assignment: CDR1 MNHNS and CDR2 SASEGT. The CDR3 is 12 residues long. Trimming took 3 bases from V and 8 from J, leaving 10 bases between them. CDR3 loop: CASSERGIGYTF. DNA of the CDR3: TGTGCCAGCAGTGAGAGGGGGATCGGCTACACCTTC.

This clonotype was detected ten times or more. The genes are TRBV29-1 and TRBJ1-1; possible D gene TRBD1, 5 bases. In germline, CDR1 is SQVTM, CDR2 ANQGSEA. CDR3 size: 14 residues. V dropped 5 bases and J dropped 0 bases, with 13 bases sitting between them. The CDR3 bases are TGCAGCGTTACAGGCCATGCAATGAACACTGAAGCTTTCTTT. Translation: CSVTGHAMNTEAFF.

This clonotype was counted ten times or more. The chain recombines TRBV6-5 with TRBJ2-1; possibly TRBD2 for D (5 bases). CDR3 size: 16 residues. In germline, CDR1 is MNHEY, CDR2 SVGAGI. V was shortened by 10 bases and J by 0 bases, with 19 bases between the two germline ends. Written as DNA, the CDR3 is TGTGCCACGCGCTTTGGCGGGTCGAGCTCCTACAATGAGCAGTTCTTC. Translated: CATRFGGSSSYNEQFF.

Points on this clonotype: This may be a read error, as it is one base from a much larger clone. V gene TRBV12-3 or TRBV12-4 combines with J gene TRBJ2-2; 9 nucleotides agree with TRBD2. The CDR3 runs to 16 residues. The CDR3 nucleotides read TGTGCCACCAGTCCCGGGACTAGCCTGAACACCGGGGAGCTGTTTTTT. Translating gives CATSPGTSLNTGELFF.

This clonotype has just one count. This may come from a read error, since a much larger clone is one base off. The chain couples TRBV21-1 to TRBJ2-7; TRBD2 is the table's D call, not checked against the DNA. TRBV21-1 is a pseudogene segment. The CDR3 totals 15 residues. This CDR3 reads CVSSTFAGGPYEQYF. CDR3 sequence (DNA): TGTGTCAGCAGCACCTTCGCGGGCGGGCCCTACGAGCAGTACTTC.

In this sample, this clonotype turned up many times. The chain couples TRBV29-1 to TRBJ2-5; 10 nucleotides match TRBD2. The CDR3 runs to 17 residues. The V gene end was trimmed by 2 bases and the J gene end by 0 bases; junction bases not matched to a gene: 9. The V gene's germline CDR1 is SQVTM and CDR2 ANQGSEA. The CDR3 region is CSVERAGGIWYQETQYF. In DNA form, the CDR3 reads TGCAGCGTTGAAAGAGCGGGAGGGATATGGTACCAAGAGACCCAGTACTTC.

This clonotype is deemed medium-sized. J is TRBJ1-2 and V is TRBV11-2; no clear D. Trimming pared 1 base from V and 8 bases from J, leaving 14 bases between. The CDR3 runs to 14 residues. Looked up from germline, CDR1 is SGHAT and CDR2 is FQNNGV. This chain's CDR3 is CASSLAFVFGGYTF. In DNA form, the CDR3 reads TGTGCCAGCAGCTTAGCATTCGTGTTTGGCGGCTACACCTTC.

Here the CDR3 DNA reads TGTGCCAGCAGCGGAGAACAGAGCACTGAAGCTTTCTTT. Translation: CASSGEQSTEAFF. The rearrangement links TRBV11-2 to TRBJ1-1; D gene uncertain. Trimming shortened V by 5 bases and J by 4 bases, and 11 bases separated the two germline ends. Germline V gives CDR1 SGHAT, CDR2 FQNNGV. The CDR3 totals 13 residues.

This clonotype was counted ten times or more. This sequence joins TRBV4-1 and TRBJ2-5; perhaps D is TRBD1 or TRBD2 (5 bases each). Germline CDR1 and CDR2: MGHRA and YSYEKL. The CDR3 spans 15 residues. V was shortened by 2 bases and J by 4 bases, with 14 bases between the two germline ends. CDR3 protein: CASSQPGRSRETQYF. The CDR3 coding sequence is TGCGCCAGCAGCCAACCGGGACGCTCCAGAGAGACCCAGTACTTC.

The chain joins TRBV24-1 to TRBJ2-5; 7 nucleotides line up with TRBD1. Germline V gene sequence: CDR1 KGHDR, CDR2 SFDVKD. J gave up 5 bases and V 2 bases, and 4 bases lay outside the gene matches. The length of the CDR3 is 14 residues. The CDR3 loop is CATSDSDRAETQYF. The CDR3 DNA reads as TGTGCCACCAGTGATTCAGACAGGGCGGAGACCCAGTACTTC.

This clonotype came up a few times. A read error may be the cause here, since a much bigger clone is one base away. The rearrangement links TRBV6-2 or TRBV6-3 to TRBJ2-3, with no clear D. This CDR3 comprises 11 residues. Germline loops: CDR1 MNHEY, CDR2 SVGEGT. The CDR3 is CVSRKTDTQYF. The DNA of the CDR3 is TGTGTCAGCAGAAAAACAGATACGCAGTATTTT.

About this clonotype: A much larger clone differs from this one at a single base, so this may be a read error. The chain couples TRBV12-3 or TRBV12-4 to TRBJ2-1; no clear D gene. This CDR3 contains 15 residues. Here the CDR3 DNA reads TGTGCCAGCAGTCCCGACTTCAGCTCCTTCAATGAGCAGTTCTTC. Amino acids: CASSPDFSSFNEQFF.

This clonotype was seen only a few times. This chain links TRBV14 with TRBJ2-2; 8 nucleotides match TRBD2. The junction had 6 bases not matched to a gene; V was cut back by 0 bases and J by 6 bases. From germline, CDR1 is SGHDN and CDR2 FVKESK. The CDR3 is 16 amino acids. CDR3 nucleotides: TGTGCCAGCAGCCAAGAGCCAGCGGGAGTCTCCGGGGAGCTGTTTTTT. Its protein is CASSQEPAGVSGELFF.

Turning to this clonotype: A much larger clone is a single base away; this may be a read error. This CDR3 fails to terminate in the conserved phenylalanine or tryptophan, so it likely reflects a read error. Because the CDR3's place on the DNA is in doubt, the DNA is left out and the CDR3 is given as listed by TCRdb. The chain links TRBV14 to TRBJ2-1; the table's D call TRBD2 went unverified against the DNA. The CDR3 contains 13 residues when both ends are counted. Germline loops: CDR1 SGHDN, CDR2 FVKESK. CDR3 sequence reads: CASSQALSGRARL.

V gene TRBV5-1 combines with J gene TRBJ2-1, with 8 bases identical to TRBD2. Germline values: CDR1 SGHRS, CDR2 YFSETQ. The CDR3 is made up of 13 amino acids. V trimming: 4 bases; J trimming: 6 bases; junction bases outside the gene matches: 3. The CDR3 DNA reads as TGCGCCAGCAGCCATGGACTAGCCAATGAGCAGTTCTTC. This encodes CASSHGLANEQFF.

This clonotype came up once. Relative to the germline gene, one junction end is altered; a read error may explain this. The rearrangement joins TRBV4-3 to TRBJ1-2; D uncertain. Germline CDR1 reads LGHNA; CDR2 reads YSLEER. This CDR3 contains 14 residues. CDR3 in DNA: TGCGCCAACAGCGCCGGGTTGGAGATCTATGGCTACACCTTC. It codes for CANSAGLEIYGYTF.

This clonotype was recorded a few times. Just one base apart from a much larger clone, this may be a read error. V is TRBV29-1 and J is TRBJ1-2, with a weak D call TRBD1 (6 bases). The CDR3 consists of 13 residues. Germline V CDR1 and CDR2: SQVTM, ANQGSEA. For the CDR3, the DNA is TGCGGCGCGGCTCCGCAGGGGCGGCTTGGCTACACCTTC. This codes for CGAAPQGRLGYTF.

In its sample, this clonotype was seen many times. Here the CDR3 reads CASSQRASGSTDTQYF. The CDR3 DNA follows: TGTGCCAGCAGCCAAAGGGCGAGCGGGAGCACAGATACGCAGTATTTT. The genes are TRBV4-2 and TRBJ2-3; perhaps TRBD2 as D (6 bases). CDR1 and CDR2 (germline): LGHNA, YNFKEQ. There are 16 residues in the CDR3. Trimming removed 2 bases at V and 0 bases at J, with 12 bases between.

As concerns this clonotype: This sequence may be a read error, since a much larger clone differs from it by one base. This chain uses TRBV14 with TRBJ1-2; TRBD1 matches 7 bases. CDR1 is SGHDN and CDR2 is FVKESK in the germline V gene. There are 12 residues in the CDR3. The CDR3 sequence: CASSLGQAGYIF. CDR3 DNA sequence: TGTGCCAGCAGCCTTGGACAGGCTGGCTACATCTTC.

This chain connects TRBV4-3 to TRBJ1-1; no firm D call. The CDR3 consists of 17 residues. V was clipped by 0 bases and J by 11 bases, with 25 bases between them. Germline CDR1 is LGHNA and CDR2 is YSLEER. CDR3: CASSQDLTSGKGYAAFF. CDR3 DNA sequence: TGCGCCAGCAGCCAAGATCTAACGTCTGGCAAGGGATATGCTGCTTTCTTT.

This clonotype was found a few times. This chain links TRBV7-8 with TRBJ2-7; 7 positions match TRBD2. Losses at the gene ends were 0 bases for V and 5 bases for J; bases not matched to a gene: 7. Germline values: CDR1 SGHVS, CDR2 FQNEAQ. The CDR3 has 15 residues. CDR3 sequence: CASSLARGSGHEQYF. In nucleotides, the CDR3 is TGTGCCAGCAGCTTAGCTCGCGGGAGCGGCCACGAGCAGTACTTC. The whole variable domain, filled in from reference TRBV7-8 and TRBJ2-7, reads GAGVSQSPRYKVAKRGQDVALRCDPISGHVSLFWYQQALGQGPEFLTYFQNEAQLDKSGLPSDRFFAERPEGSVSTLKIQRTQQEDSAVYLCASSLARGSGHEQYFGPGTRLTVT.

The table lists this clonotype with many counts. The CDR3 DNA sequence: TGCAGCGCCCCGGGGACCTATGGCTACACCTTC. Encoded protein: CSAPGTYGYTF. The V gene is TRBV29-1, the J gene TRBJ1-2; D may be TRBD1 (5 bases). Germline V lookup: CDR1 SQVTM, CDR2 ANQGSEA. The CDR3 has 11 residues. Trimming removed 7 bases at V and 4 bases at J, with 10 bases between. Full variable domain (missing parts from reference TRBV29-1 and TRBJ1-2): SAVISQKPSRDICQRGTSLTIQCQVDSQVTMMFWYRQQPGQSLTLIATANQGSEATYESGFVIDKFPISRPNLTFSTLTVSNMSPEDSSIYLCSAPGTYGYTFGSGTRLTVV.

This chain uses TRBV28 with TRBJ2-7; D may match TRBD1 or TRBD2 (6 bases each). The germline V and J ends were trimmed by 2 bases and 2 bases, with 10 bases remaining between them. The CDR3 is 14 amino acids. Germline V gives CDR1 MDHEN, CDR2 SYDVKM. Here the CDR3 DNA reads TGTGCCAGCAGTTTAACCGGGGGCGCCTACGAGCAGTACTTC. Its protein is CASSLTGGAYEQYF.

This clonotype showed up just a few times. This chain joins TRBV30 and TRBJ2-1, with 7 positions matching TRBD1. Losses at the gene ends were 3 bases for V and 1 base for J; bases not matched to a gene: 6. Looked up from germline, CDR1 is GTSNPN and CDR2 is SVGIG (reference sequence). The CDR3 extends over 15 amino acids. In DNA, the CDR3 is TGTGCCTGGAGGGGAACAGGGGCATCCTACAATGAGCAGTTCTTC. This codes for CAWRGTGASYNEQFF.